Below are 9 T cell receptor beta chains sequenced from a single sample in a study of PD-1 blockade in classical Hodgkin lymphoma. Produced via immunoSEQ multiplex PCR; TCRdb's table is partial and in-frame only. The repertoire consists of about 32,000 clones, with roughly 92% occurring once and the leading ten covering 0.25% to 0.35%. Time point meaning: cycle 4 day 1 (C4D1), after more than 5 weeks of nivolumab. Every patient experienced relapse after autologous stem cell transplantation, and brentuximab vedotin exposure varied. The study purified CD4+ T cells from thawed PBMCs using magnetic negative selection. The specimen was CD4+ T cells from blood, collected before the fourth cycle of nivolumab. The receptors stem from a human donor with classical Hodgkin lymphoma.

The chain has TRBV29-1 and TRBJ2-2; 14 bases agree with TRBD2. V gave up 6 bases and J gave up 3 bases; unmatched junction bases: 6. The CDR3 runs to 16 residues. Germline lookup yields CDR1 SQVTM and CDR2 ANQGSEA. CDR3 DNA sequence: TGCAGCGTAGGACTAGCGGGAGGCACCTACACCGGGGAGCTGTTTTTT. This codes for CSVGLAGGTYTGELFF.

The CDR3 region is CATGPRTEAFF. Here the CDR3 DNA reads TGTGCTACAGGGCCCAGGACTGAAGCTTTCTTT. V is TRBV10-3 and J is TRBJ1-1; weak D call: TRBD1 (6 bases). Germline assignment: CDR1 ENHRY and CDR2 SYGVKD. This CDR3 region has 11 residues.

The chain has TRBV6-5 and TRBJ1-1, with a possible D match to TRBD1 (5 bases). Germline loops: CDR1 MNHEY, CDR2 SVGAGI. There are 14 residues in the CDR3. Trimming pared 11 bases from V and 1 base from J, leaving 17 bases between. CDR3: CAGGEPPPNTEAFF. The CDR3 DNA reads TGTGCCGGAGGGGAACCCCCGCCGAACACTGAAGCTTTCTTT.

J is TRBJ1-2 and V is TRBV28; the match to TRBD1 covers 9 bases. V lost 4 bases and J lost 8; bases outside the gene matches: 8. Germline CDR1 reads MDHEN; CDR2 reads SYDVKM. There are 14 residues in the CDR3. The chain's CDR3 is CASSSLDRGEGYTF. The DNA for the CDR3 is TGTGCCAGCAGTTCCTTGGACAGGGGTGAAGGCTACACCTTC.

The CDR3 coding sequence is TGTGCCAGTAGACATATAGGTGGCTACACCTTC. Its translation: CASRHIGGYTF. This chain joins TRBV19 and TRBJ1-2; the D is unclear. Germline values: CDR1 LNHDA, CDR2 SQIVND (reference sequence). This CDR3 contains 11 residues. Trimming pared 6 bases from V and 7 bases from J, leaving 9 bases between.

V gene TRBV5-1 combines with J gene TRBJ2-1, with 9 bases matching TRBD1. CDR1 SGHRS and CDR2 YFSETQ come from the germline V gene. CDR3 length: 16 amino acids. Trimming at V came to 3 bases and at J to 2 bases, leaving 6 bases not matched to a gene. CDR3 nucleotide sequence: TGCGCCAGCAGCTCGACGACAGGGGGGACCTACAATGAGCAGTTCTTC. As protein: CASSSTTGGTYNEQFF.

The rearrangement joins TRBV19 to TRBJ2-1; D may be TRBD1 (5 bases). CDR3 length: 15 amino acids. Germline V lookup: CDR1 LNHDA, CDR2 SQIVND (reference sequence). Trimming took 3 bases from V and 5 from J, leaving 14 bases between them. The chain's CDR3 is CASSIQGQGDNEQFF. The DNA for the CDR3 is TGTGCCAGTAGTATTCAGGGTCAAGGGGACAATGAGCAGTTCTTC.

In its sample, this clone was seen a few times. This chain uses TRBV4-1 with TRBJ1-1, with 7 bases matching TRBD1. V was pared by 4 bases and J by 7 bases, with 3 bases of the junction left unmatched. Per the germline V gene, CDR1 is MGHRA and CDR2 is YSYEKL. The CDR3 is 12 amino acids. DNA of the CDR3: TGCGCCAGCAGCCCGGGACAGATTGAAGCTTTCTTT. Its translation is CASSPGQIEAFF.

The J gene is TRBJ1-1, the V gene TRBV6-1; 8 bases align to TRBD1. The length of the CDR3 is 14 residues. The ends lost 5 bases at V and 0 bases at J; junction bases unmatched: 2. Germline CDR1 reads MNHNS; CDR2 reads SASEGT. The DNA of the CDR3 is TGTGCCAGCAGTACACAGGGGGTGAACACTGAAGCTTTCTTT. Its translation: CASSTQGVNTEAFF.